This TCR beta chain is drawn from a study of OX40 agonist ivuxolimab in advanced cancers. For the study at large: Ivuxolimab is an agonistic anti-OX40 (CD134) antibody, and patients were treated with it. General study findings and limits: Mean expanded clone counts were higher in CD8+ than CD4+ T cells. It was also the case that some nonresponders had low normalized T-cell clonal expansion.

Notes on this clone: Its cognate antigen is unknown.

Deletions cut 5 bases from V and 5 bases from J, with 13 bases between. Germline lookup yields CDR1 SQVTM and CDR2 ANQGSEA. This CDR3 comprises 12 residues. Clones were read by immunoSEQ multiplex PCR, and TCRdb kept only the in-frame ones, dropping some. The sample holds 50,000 to 65,000 clones, 84% seen once. The sequencing used CD4+ or CD8+ T cells sorted from blood, collected in a trial of the OX40 agonist ivuxolimab. This receptor was obtained from an adult with an advanced solid tumor such as melanoma, head and neck, liver or kidney cancer. The chain uses TRBV29-1 and TRBJ2-7; D may correspond to TRBD1 or TRBD2 (5 bases each). The CDR3 here is CSVPLGGHEQYF. The CDR3, as DNA: TGCAGCGTTCCGCTTGGGGGACACGAGCAGTACTTC.